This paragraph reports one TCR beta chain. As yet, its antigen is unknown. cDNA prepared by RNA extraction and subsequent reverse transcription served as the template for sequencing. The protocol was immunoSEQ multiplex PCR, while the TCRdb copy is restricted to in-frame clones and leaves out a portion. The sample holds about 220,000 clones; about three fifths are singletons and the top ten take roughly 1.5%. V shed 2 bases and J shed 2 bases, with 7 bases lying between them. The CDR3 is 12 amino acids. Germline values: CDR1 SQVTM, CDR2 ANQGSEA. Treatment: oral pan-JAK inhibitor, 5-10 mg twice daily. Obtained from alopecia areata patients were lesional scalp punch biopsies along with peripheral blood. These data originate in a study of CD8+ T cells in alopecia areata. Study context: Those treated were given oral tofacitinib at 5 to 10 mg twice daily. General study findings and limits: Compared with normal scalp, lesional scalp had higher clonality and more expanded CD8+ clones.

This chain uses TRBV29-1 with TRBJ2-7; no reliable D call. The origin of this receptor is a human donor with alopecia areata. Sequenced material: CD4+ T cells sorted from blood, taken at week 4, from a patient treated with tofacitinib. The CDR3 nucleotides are TGCAGCGTTGAACTTCAGCCCTACGAGCAGTACTTC. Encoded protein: CSVELQPYEQYF.